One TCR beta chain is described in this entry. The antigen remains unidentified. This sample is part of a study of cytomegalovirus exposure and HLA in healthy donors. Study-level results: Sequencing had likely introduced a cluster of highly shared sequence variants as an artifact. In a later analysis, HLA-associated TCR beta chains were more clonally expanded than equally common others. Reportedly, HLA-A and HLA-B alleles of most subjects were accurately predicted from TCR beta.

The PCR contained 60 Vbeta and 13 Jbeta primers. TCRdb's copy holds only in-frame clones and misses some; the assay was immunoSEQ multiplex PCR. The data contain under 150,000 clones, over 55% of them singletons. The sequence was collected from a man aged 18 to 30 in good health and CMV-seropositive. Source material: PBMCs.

This CDR3 reads CASSVAPSYLEAFF. The DNA for the CDR3 is TGTGCCAGCAGCGTAGCTCCGAGCTACCTCGAAGCTTTCTTT. V gene TRBV9 combines with J gene TRBJ1-1; D call uncertain. V lost 0 bases and J lost 8, with 14 bases in between. From germline, CDR1 is SGDLS and CDR2 YYNGEE. This CDR3 region has 14 residues.